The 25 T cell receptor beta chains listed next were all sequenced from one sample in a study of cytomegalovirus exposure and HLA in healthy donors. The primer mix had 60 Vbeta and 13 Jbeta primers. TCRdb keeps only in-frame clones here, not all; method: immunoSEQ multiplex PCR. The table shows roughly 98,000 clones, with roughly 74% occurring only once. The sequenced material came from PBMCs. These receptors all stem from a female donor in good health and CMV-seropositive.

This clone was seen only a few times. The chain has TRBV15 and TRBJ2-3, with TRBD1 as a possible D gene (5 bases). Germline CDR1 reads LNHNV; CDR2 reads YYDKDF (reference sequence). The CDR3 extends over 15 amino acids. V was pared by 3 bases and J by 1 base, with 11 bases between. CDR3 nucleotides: TGTGCCACCAGCAGGACGACACAGGGCACAGATACGCAGTATTTT. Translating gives CATSRTTQGTDTQYF.

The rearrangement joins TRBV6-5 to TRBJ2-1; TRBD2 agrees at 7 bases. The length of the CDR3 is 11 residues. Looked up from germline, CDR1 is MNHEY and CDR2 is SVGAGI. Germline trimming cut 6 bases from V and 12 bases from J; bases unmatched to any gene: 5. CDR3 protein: CASSSGGRQFF. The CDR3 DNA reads TGTGCCAGCAGCTCGGGAGGAAGGCAGTTCTTC.

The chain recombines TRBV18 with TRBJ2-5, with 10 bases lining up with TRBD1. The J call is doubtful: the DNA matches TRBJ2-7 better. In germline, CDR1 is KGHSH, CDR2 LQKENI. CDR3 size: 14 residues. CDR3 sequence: CASSLQDRGFEQYF. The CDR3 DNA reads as TGTGCCAGCTCACTACAGGACAGGGGGTTCGAGCAGTACTTC.

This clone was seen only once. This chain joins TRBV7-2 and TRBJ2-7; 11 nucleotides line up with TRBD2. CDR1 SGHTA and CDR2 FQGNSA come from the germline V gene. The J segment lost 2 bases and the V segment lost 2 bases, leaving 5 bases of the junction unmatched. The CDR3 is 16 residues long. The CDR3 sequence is CASSLWGTSGPYEQYF. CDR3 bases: TGTGCCAGCAGCTTATGGGGGACTAGCGGCCCCTACGAGCAGTACTTC. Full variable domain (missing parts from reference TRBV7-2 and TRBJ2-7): GAGVSQSPSNKVTEKGKDVELRCDPISGHTALYWYRQSLGQGLEFLIYFQGNSAPDKSGLPSDRFSAERTGGSVSTLTIQRTQQEDSAVYLCASSLWGTSGPYEQYFGPGTRLTVT.

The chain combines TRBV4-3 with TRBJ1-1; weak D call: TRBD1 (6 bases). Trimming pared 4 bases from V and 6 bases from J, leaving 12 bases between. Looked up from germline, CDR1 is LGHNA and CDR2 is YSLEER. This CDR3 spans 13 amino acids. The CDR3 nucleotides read TGCGCCAGCAGCCGTAACAGGGACCCTGAAGCTTTCTTT. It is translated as CASSRNRDPEAFF.

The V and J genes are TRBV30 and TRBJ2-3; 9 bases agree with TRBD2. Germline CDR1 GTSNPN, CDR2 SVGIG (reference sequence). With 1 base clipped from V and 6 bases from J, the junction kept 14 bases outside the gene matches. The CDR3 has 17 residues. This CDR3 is CAWSALGASGAEDTQYF. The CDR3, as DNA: TGTGCCTGGAGTGCTCTTGGGGCTAGCGGGGCGGAGGATACGCAGTATTTT. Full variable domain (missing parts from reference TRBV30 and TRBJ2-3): SQTIHQWPATLVQPVGSPLSLECTVEGTSNPNLYWYRQAAGRGLQLLFYSVGIGQISSEVPQNLSASRPQDRQFILSSKKLLLSDSGFYLCAWSALGASGAEDTQYFGPGTRLTVL.

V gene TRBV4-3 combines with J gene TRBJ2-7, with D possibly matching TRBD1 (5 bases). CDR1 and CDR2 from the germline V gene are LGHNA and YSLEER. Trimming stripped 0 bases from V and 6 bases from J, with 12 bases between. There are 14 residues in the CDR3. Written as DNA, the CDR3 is TGCGCCAGCAGCCAAGAGAGGACAATGATCGAGCAGTACTTC. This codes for CASSQERTMIEQYF.

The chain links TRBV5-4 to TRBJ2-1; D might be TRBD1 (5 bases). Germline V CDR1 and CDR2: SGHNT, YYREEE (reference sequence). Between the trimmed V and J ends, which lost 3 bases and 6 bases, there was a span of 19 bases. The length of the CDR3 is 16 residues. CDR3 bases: TGTGCCAGCAGCTGGCCTAGGACACCCGGAGCCAATGAGCAGTTCTTC. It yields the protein CASSWPRTPGANEQFF. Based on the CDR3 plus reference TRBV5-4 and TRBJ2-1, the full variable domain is ETGVTQSPTHLIKTRGQQVTLRCSSQSGHNTVSWYQQALGQGPQFIFQYYREEENGRGNFPPRFSGLQFPNYSSELNVNALELDDSALYLCASSWPRTPGANEQFFGPGTRLTVL.

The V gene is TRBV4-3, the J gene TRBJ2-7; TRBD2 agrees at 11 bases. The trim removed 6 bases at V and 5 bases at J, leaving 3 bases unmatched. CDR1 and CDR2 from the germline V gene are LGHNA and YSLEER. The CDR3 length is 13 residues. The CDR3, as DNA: TGCGCCAGCAGACTAGCGGGAGCGGACGAGCAGTACTTC. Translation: CASRLAGADEQYF.

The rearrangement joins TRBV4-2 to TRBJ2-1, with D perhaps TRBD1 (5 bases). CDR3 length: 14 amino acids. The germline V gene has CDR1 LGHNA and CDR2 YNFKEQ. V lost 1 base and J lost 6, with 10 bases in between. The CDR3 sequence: CASSQGGWGNEQFF. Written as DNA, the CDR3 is TGTGCCAGCAGCCAAGGGGGCTGGGGCAATGAGCAGTTCTTC.

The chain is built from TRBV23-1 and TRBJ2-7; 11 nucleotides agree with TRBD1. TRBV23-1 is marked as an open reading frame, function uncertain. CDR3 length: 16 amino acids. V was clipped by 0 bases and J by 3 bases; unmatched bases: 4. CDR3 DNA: TGCGCCAGCAGTCAATCGCCGGACAGGGGGCACTACGAGCAGTACTTC. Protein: CASSQSPDRGHYEQYF.

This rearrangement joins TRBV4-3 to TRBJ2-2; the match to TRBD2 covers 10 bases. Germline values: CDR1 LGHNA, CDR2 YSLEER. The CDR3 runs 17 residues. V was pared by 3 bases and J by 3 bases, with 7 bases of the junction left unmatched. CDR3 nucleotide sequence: TGCGCCAGCAGCCACCTTAGCGGGGGGAAGTACACCGGGGAGCTGTTTTTT. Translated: CASSHLSGGKYTGELFF.

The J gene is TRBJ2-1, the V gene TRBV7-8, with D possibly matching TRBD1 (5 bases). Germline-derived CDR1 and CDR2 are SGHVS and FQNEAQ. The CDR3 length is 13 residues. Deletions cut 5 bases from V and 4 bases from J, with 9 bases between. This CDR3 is CASSLRGYNEQFF. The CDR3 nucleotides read TGTGCCAGCAGCCTTAGGGGTTACAATGAGCAGTTCTTC.

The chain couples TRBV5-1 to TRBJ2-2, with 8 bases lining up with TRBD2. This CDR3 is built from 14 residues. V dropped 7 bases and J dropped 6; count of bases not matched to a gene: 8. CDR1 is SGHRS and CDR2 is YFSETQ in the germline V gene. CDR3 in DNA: TGCGCCAGCCGGCTAGCGGGCGGGGCCGGGGAGCTGTTTTTT. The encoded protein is CASRLAGGAGELFF. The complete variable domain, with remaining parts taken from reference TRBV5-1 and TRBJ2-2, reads KAGVTQTPRYLIKTRGQQVTLSCSPISGHRSVSWYQQTPGQGLQFLFEYFSETQRNKGNFPGRFSGRQFSNSRSEMNVSTLELGDSALYLCASRLAGGAGELFFGEGSRLTVL.

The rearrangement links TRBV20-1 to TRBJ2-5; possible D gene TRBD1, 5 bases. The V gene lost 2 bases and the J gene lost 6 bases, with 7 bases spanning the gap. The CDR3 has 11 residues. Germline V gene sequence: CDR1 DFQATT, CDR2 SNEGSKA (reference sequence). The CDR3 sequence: CSARTGQTQYF. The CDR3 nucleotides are TGCAGTGCTAGAACAGGACAGACCCAGTACTTC.

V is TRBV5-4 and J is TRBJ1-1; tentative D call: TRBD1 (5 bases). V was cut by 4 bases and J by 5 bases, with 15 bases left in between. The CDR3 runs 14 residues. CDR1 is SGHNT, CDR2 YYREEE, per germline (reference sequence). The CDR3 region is CASSPDSRDTEAFF. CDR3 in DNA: TGTGCCAGCAGCCCAGACAGCCGTGATACTGAAGCTTTCTTT.

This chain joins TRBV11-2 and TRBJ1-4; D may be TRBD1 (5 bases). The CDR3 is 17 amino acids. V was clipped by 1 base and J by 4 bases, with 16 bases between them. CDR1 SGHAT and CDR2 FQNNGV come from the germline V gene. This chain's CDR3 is CASSLGGAGNLNEKLFF. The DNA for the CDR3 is TGTGCCAGCAGCTTAGGTGGGGCCGGTAACCTTAATGAAAAACTGTTTTTT.

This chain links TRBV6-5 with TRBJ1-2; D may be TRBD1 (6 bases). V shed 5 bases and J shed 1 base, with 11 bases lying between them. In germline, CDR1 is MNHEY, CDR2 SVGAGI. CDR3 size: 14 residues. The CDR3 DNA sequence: TGTGCCAGCAGTAGAGGACAGCTTAACTATGGCTACACCTTC. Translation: CASSRGQLNYGYTF.

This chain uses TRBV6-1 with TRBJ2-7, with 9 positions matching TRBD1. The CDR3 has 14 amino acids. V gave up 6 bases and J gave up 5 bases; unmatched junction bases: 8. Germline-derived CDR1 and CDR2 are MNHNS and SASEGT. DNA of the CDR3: TGTGCCAGCAGCCGGGACAGGGACAGCCACGAGCAGTACTTC. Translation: CASSRDRDSHEQYF.

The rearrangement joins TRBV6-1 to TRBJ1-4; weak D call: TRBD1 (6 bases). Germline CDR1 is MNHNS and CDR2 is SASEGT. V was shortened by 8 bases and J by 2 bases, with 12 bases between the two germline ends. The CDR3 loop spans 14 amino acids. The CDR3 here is CASLRGFTNEKLFF. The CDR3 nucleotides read TGTGCCAGCCTTAGGGGGTTTACTAATGAAAAACTGTTTTTT.

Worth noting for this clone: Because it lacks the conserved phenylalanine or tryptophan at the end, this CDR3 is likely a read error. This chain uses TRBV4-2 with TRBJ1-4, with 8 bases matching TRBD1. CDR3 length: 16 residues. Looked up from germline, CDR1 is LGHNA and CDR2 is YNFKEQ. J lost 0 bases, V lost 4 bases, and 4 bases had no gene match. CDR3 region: CASSPGGPATNEKLFV. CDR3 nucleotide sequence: TGTGCCAGCAGCCCAGGGGGCCCCGCAACTAATGAAAAACTGTTTGTT.

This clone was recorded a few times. This chain's CDR3 is CAIAGEGGSTNTEAFF. In DNA, the CDR3 is TGTGCCATCGCAGGGGAGGGCGGTTCCACCAACACTGAAGCTTTCTTT. The genes are TRBV10-3 and TRBJ1-1, with D possibly TRBD1 on 6 matching bases. V was trimmed by 8 bases and J by 2 bases, leaving 21 bases between them. The CDR3 runs to 16 residues. Germline V gives CDR1 ENHRY, CDR2 SYGVKD.

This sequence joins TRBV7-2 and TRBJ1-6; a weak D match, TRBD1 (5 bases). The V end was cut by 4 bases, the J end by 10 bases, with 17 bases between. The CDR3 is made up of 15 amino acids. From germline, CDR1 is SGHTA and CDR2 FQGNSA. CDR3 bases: TGTGCCAGCAGCTCCCGGGGAGGGGTGGGATCACCCCTCCACTTT. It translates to CASSSRGGVGSPLHF.

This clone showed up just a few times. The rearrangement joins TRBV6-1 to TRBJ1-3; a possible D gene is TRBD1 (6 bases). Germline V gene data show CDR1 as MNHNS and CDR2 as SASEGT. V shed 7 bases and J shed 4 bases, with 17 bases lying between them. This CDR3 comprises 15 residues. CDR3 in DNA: TGTGCCAGCATTATCCAACAGGGTACAGGAAACACCATATATTTT. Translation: CASIIQQGTGNTIYF.

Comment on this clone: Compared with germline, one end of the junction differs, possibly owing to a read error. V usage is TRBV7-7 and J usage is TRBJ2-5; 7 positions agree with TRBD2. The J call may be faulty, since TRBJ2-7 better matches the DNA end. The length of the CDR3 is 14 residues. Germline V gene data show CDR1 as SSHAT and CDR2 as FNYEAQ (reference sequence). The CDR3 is CASSRDYDSYEQYF. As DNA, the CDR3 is TGTGCTAGCAGTCGGGACTACGACTCCTACGAGCAGTACTTC.